The TCR beta chain described here comes from a study of CD8 T cells in ankylosing spondylitis. Study-level points and caveats: Some motif variants had been reported before (in reactive arthritis synovial fluid and blood). Characteristic, it appeared, of ankylosing spondylitis blood was a TCR beta motif of fewer than 10 highly homologous variants.

Germline V CDR1 and CDR2: LGHNA, YSLEER. The V gene lost 0 bases and the J gene lost 5 bases, with 14 bases spanning the gap. The CDR3 has 15 amino acids. Quantitative 5'-RACE with molecular barcodes produced the TCR beta libraries. Via MiXCR, TCRdb re-called the 5' RACE reads, giving one row per CDR3 protein. The table shows 220,000 or so distinct CDR3 sequences, with about 18% occurring only once. This clonotype has a count of ten or more. Its target is not known. The sequence was obtained from a male donor with ankylosing spondylitis. The chain uses TRBV4-3 and TRBJ2-7; possible D gene TRBD1, 6 bases. Sequencing was performed on blood, either unsorted or a sorted T cell fraction (not recorded which). CDR3 region: CASSQDYGDNHEQYF. The CDR3, as DNA: TGCGCCAGCAGCCAAGATTATGGGGACAACCACGAGCAGTACTTC.